These T cell receptor beta chains were read from a single sample in a study of blood T cell repertoires in COVID-19. Using immunoSEQ multiplex PCR, the repertoire was profiled, and TCRdb retains in-frame clones only, with some absent. This sample yields 150,000 to 200,000 clones, of which about 80% are seen a single time; about 8.4% belongs to the top ten. Sequences were obtained from peripheral blood. Receptors originate from an older woman with acute or convalescent COVID-19. CDR3s leave out the opening cysteine and the closing phenylalanine or tryptophan.

J gene,V gene,CDR3 protein
TRBJ1-2,TRBV18,ASSYDRGNGYT
TRBJ2-2,TRBV30,AWGPANTGELF
TRBJ2-2,TRBV5-1,ASRSTGGTGELF
TRBJ2-7,TRBV3-1/TRBV3-2,ASSQDRYEQY
TRBJ2-4,TRBV19,ASSMFALTGTSGRNKNIQY
TRBJ2-7,TRBV28,ASNSFYEQY
TRBJ2-1,TRBV7-2,ASSKRLAGGNNEQF
TRBJ1-6,TRBV5-4,ASSSSYAGTVFPSPLH
TRBJ2-3,TRBV5-1,ASSLPVEVTDTQY
TRBJ2-1,TRBV5-1,ASSLAGGTYNEQF
TRBJ1-3,TRBV7-6,ASSSNRGTGNTIY
TRBJ1-5,TRBV6-6,ASRDTGHLLNQPQH
TRBJ1-5,TRBV30,AWSAMNRQGNQPQH
TRBJ2-3,TRBV10-2,ASSDPWGLAGKIGTDTQY
TRBJ1-1,TRBV28,ASSPSWDRADTEAF
TRBJ1-5,TRBV5-4,ASSPGQGVQPQH
TRBJ1-1,TRBV27,ASSLQGRTEAF
TRBJ1-4,TRBV5-6,ASSLTGGDEKLF
TRBJ2-7,TRBV6-5,ASSTPMGRYEQY
TRBJ1-2,TRBV5-6,ASSFPHPFDDYT
TRBJ1-5,TRBV19,ASSIWDRKH
TRBJ2-7,TRBV19,ASTPGAGAGFSYEQY
TRBJ2-3,TRBV7-2,ASSLNGGTGRPDTQY
TRBJ1-6,TRBV5-1,ASSGQGYNSPLH
TRBJ1-1,TRBV7-2,ASSFGGGTEAF
TRBJ1-6,TRBV4-1,ASSQDYRPGHYNSPLH
TRBJ2-7,TRBV5-1,ASSLEGQGNHEQY
TRBJ2-5,TRBV7-9,ASSLPGQETQY
TRBJ2-7,TRBV9,ASGDGTRFYEQY
TRBJ1-4,TRBV19,ASSIPGQGNEKLF
TRBJ1-3,TRBV9,ASRSGGNTIY
TRBJ1-2,TRBV29-1,SVEDLDGYT
TRBJ2-7,TRBV5-1,ASSLGDGLSYEQY
TRBJ1-3,TRBV18,ASSPRPPTEPVSGNTIY
TRBJ1-5,TRBV28,ASSPGVIGNQPQH
TRBJ2-3,TRBV7-2,ASSFTAGDTQY
TRBJ1-2,TRBV6-5,ASSMQNYGYT
TRBJ2-7,TRBV19,ASSISTGEEQY
TRBJ2-2,TRBV14,ASSQSRATGELF
TRBJ1-1,TRBV5-5,ASSLGVQNTEAF
TRBJ2-1,TRBV5-1,ASSSLVGGEQF
TRBJ1-2,TRBV30,ASRSSGLSAGGWYGYT
TRBJ1-6,TRBV5-4,ASSRSGGLNNSPLH
TRBJ2-7,TRBV9,ASSVALGTSGGSYEQY
TRBJ1-3,TRBV13,ASSLRRQGGNTIY
TRBJ1-2,TRBV6-2/TRBV6-3,ASSYAVEGYT
TRBJ1-6,TRBV30,AWSAGRRGESPLH
TRBJ1-6,TRBV28,ASSLFSWRLGSPLH
TRBJ2-7,TRBV7-2,ASSLATLSGYEQY
TRBJ1-2,TRBV28,ASRTGTGHGYT